Listed below are T cell receptor beta chains from one sample, sequenced in a study of OX40 agonist ivuxolimab in advanced cancers. Produced via immunoSEQ multiplex PCR; TCRdb's table is partial and in-frame only. Of 15,000 to 20,000 clones listed, about two thirds are singletons. This material consisted of CD4+ or CD8+ T cells sorted from blood, taken in a trial of the OX40 agonist ivuxolimab. The origin of the receptors is an adult with an advanced solid tumor such as melanoma, head and neck, liver or kidney cancer. Both conserved end residues are part of each CDR3. A D gene is named only where the DNA matches it firmly. Some rows mark clone size as missing; the rest say once, few, many or name a class of expanded clone.

d_call clone_size j_call v_call cdr3_aa cdr3_nt
NA NA TRBJ2-7 TRBV6-5 CASSYSISYEQYF TGTGCCAGCAGTTACTCGATCTCCTACGAGCAGTACTTC
NA NA TRBJ2-7 TRBV27 CASSQDGTYEQYF TGTGCCAGCAGCCAAGACGGGACCTACGAGCAGTACTTC
TRBD2 NA TRBJ2-2 TRBV5-1 CASSLDGLAGDWTGELFF TGCGCCAGCAGCTTGGACGGCCTAGCGGGAGATTGGACCGGGGAGCTGTTTTTT
TRBD1 NA TRBJ1-1 TRBV9 CASESGTGAKGAFF TGTGCCAGTGAATCCGGGACAGGGGCTAAAGGAGCTTTCTTT
NA NA TRBJ2-7 TRBV5-8 CASSFPRGTHLPYEQYF TGTGCCAGCAGCTTCCCTAGGGGGACTCACCTTCCCTACGAGCAGTACTTC
NA NA TRBJ1-1 TRBV21-1 CASSKRTVNTEAFF TGTGCCAGCAGCAAACGGACAGTGAACACTGAAGCTTTCTTT
NA NA TRBJ2-7 TRBV7-6 CASSLGVRDTAEEQYF TGTGCCAGCAGCTTAGGGGTTCGGGACACCGCGGAGGAGCAGTACTTC
NA NA TRBJ1-2 TRBV4-3 CASSQETGLNYGYTF TGCGCCAGCAGCCAAGAAACGGGGCTTAACTATGGCTACACCTTC
NA NA TRBJ2-3 TRBV9 CASSPGRSSTDTQYF TGTGCCAGCAGTCCCGGACGGTCGAGCACAGATACGCAGTATTTT
NA NA TRBJ2-7 TRBV2 CAGSPGNYEQYF TGTGCCGGCAGTCCGGGGAACTACGAGCAGTACTTC
NA NA TRBJ1-2 TRBV7-9 CASSPTGHVNYGYTF TGTGCCAGCAGCCCGACGGGACACGTGAACTATGGCTACACCTTC
NA NA TRBJ2-1 TRBV12-5 CASALGSNEQFF TGTGCTAGTGCCCTCGGGTCGAATGAGCAGTTCTTC
NA NA TRBJ2-1 TRBV2 CASRPRGHSSYNEQFF TGTGCCAGCAGGCCTAGGGGCCACAGCTCCTACAATGAGCAGTTCTTC
TRBD1 NA TRBJ2-1 TRBV19 CASRDRDDLRTYNEQFF TGTGCCAGTAGGGACAGGGATGACTTGCGCACCTACAATGAGCAGTTCTTC
NA NA TRBJ2-7 TRBV28 CASSRRPGEQYF TGTGCCAGCAGCCGACGACCCGGGGAGCAGTACTTC
NA medium-sized TRBJ1-1 TRBV2 CASSEGASSTEAFF TGTGCCAGCAGTGAGGGGGCATCGAGCACTGAAGCTTTCTTT
TRBD2 few TRBJ2-7 TRBV10-2 CASQSLTSGSGDPSSGQYF TGCGCCAGTCAATCTTTGACTAGCGGGAGTGGTGACCCCTCTTCGGGGCAGTACTTC
NA NA TRBJ2-5 TRBV28 CASSLEGGETQYF TGTGCCAGCAGTCTGGAGGGGGGAGAGACCCAGTACTTC
NA NA TRBJ1-3 TRBV7-2 CASSLDPGSGNTIYF TGTGCCAGCAGCTTAGATCCCGGGTCCGGAAACACCATATATTTT
NA NA TRBJ2-7 TRBV21-1 CASSGPTSGGSYEQYF TGTGCCAGCAGCGGCCCAACTAGCGGGGGGTCCTACGAGCAGTACTTC
NA NA TRBJ2-1 TRBV6-1 CASSGGNNEQFF TGTGCCAGCAGTGGAGGCAACAATGAGCAGTTCTTC
NA NA TRBJ2-3 TRBV29-1 CSVEDEQYTDTQYF TGCAGCGTTGAAGACGAACAATACACAGATACGCAGTATTTT
TRBD2 NA TRBJ2-7 TRBV30 CAWSIGLADYEQYF TGTGCCTGGAGTATCGGACTAGCGGATTACGAGCAGTACTTC
NA NA TRBJ2-7 TRBV4-1 CASSQDGTYEQYF TGCGCCAGCAGCCAAGACGGGACCTACGAGCAGTACTTC
TRBD2 NA TRBJ2-2 TRBV4-1 CASSLTFPAGGPGGGELFF TGCGCCAGCAGCCTCACCTTCCCAGCGGGAGGGCCTGGAGGCGGGGAGCTGTTTTTT
TRBD2 NA TRBJ2-1 TRBV28 CASRRLAGSYNEQFF TGTGCCAGCAGGAGACTAGCGGGATCCTACAATGAGCAGTTCTTC
TRBD2 NA TRBJ2-2 TRBV2 CASSETSGNTGELFF TGTGCCAGCAGTGAGACTAGCGGAAACACCGGGGAGCTGTTTTTT
NA NA TRBJ1-3 TRBV6-1 CASSEASIYGNTIYF TGTGCCAGCAGTGAAGCGAGCATTTATGGAAACACCATATATTTT
NA once TRBJ1-5 TRBV21-1 CASTCSGTEISSNQPQHF TGTGCCAGCACCTGCTCTGGGACGGAGATTTCGAGCAATCAGCCCCAGCATTTT
NA NA TRBJ2-7 TRBV28 CASSIWGEDEQYF TGTGCCAGCAGTATCTGGGGCGAGGACGAGCAGTACTTC